This T cell receptor (beta chain) comes out of a study of T cell responses to AZD1222 COVID-19 vaccine. Whole-study findings and limits: An increase in Spike-specific TCR breadth and depth was observed after two AZD1222 doses. Among spike-specific TCRs, nearly half reportedly target unmutated variant regions. Recipients of AZD1222 seropositive at baseline numbered only 5 or 6. Donors in the cohort were predominantly white British and more often female, and clonal diversity was possibly underestimated.

On this clone itself: Its antigen is as yet unknown.

Here immunoSEQ multiplex PCR was the method, and the copy in TCRdb shows in-frame clones only, minus some. The profile covers roughly 100,000 clones, with approximately 88% appearing a single time and 20% to 25% taken by the ten largest. Germline V CDR1 and CDR2: SQVTM, ANQGSEA. V shed 7 bases and J shed 3 bases, with 15 bases lying between them. CDR3 length: 13 residues. The material was peripheral blood, obtained on day 0 of AZD1222 vaccination. The chain employs TRBV29-1 and TRBJ1-2, with D tentatively TRBD1 (5 bases). This receptor was obtained from an adult in good health. The CDR3 loop reads CSAGGSGDYGYTF. In nucleotides, the CDR3 is TGCAGCGCCGGAGGGTCGGGGGACTATGGCTACACCTTC.